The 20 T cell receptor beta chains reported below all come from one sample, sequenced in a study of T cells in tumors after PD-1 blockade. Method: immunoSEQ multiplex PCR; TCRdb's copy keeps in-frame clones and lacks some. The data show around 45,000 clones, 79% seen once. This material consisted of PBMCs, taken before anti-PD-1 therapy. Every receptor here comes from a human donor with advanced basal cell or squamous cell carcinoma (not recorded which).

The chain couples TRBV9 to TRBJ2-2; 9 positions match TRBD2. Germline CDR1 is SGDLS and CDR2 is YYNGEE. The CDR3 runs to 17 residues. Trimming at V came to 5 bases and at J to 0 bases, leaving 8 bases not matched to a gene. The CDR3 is CASSHLREGPNTGELFF. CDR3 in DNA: TGTGCCAGCAGTCACTTGCGGGAGGGACCGAACACCGGGGAGCTGTTTTTT.

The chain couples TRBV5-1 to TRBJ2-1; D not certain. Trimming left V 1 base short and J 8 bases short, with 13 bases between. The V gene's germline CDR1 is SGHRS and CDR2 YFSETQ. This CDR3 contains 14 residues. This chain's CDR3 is CASSLSDEFDEQFF. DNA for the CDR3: TGCGCCAGCAGCTTGTCGGATGAGTTTGATGAGCAGTTCTTC.

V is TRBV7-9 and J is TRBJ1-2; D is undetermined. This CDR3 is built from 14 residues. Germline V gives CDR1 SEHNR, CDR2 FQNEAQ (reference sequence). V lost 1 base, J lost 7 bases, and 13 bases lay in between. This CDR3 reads CASSLERTAGGYTF. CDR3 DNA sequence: TGTGCCAGCAGCTTAGAGCGAACGGCGGGTGGCTACACCTTC.

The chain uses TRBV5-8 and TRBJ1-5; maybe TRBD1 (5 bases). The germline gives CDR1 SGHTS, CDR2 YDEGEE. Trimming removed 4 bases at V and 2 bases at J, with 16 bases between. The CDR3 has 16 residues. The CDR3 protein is CASSRPSTGRNQPQHF. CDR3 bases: TGTGCCAGCAGCCGGCCATCGACGGGGCGCAATCAGCCCCAGCATTTT.

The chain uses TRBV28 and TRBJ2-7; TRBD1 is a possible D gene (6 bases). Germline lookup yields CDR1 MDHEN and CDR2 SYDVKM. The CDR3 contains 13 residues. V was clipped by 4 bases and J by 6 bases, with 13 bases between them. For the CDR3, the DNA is TGTGCCAGCAGTTATCCCGACAGGCGCGAGCAGTACTTC. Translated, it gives CASSYPDRREQYF.

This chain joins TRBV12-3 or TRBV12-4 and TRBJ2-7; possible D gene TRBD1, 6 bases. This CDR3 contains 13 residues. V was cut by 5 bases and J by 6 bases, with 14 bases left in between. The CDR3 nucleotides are TGTGCCAGCAGTCTAACCACAGGGTCCGAGCAGTACTTC. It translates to CASSLTTGSEQYF.

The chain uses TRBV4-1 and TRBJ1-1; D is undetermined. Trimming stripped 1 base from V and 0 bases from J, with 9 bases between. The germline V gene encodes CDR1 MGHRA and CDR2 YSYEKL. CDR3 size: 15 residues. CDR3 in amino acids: CASSQGGRVNTEAFF. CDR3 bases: TGCGCCAGCAGCCAAGGAGGACGGGTGAACACTGAAGCTTTCTTT.

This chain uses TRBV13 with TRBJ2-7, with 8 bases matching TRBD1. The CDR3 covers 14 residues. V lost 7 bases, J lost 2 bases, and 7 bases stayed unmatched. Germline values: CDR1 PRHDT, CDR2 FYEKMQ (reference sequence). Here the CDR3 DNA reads TGTGCCAGCACACGTGGGGACAGGACCTACGAGCAGTACTTC. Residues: CASTRGDRTYEQYF.

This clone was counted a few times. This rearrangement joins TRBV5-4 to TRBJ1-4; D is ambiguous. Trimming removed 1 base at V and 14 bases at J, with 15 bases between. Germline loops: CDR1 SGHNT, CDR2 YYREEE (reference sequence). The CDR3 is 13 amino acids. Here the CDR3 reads CASSLLGSQRLFF. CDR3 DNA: TGTGCCAGCAGCTTGCTAGGGAGCCAGAGGCTGTTTTTT.

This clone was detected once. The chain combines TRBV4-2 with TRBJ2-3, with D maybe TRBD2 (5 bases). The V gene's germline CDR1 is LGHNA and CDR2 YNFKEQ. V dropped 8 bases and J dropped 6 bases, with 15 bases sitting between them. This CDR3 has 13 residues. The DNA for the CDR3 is TGTGCCAGCGGGCAGCTGGGCGGGGATACGCAGTATTTT. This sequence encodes CASGQLGGDTQYF.

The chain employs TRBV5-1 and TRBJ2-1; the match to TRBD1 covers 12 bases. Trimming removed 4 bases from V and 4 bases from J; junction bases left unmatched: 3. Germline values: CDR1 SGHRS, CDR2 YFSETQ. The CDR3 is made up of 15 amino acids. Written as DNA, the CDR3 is TGCGCCAGCAGCGCGGGACAGGGGGCTTACAATGAGCAGTTCTTC. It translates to CASSAGQGAYNEQFF.

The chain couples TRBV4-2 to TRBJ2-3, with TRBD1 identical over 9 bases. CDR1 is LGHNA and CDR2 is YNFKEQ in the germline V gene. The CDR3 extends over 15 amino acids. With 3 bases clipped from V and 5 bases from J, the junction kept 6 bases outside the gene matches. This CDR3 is CASSQRQGEKDTQYF. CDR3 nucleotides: TGTGCCAGCAGCCAGAGACAGGGGGAGAAAGATACGCAGTATTTT.

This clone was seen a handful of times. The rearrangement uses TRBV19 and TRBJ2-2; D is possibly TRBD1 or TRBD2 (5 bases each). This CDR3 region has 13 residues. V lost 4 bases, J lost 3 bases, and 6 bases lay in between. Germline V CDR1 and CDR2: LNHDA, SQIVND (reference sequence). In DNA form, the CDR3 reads TGTGCCAGTAGTAGGGGGTACACCGGGGAGCTGTTTTTT. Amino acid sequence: CASSRGYTGELFF.

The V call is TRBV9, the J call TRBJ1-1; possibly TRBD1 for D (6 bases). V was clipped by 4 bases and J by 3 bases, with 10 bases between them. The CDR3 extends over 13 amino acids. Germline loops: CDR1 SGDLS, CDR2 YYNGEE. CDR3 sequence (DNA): TGTGCCAGCAGCCTACAGGGCGACACTGAAGCTTTCTTT. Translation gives CASSLQGDTEAFF.

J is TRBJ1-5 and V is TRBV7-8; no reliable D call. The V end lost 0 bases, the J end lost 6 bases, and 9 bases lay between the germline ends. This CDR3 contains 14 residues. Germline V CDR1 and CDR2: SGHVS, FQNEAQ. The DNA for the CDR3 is TGTGCCAGCAGCTTAGCGGTAGGAGGTCAGCCCCAGCATTTT. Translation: CASSLAVGGQPQHF.

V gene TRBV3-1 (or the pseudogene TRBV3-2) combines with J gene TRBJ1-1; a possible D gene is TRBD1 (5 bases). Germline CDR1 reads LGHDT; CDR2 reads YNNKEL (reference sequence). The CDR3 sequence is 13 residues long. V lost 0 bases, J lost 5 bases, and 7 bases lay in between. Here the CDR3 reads CASSQEGRTEAFF. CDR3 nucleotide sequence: TGTGCCAGCAGCCAAGAGGGGCGAACTGAAGCTTTCTTT.

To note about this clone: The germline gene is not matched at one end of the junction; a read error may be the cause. In nucleotides, the CDR3 is TGCAGCGTAGAAGGGGGCGCAGGGGCGTACACTGAAGCTTTCTTT. The encoded protein is CSVEGGAGAYTEAFF. This rearrangement joins TRBV29-1 to TRBJ1-1; 7 nucleotides agree with TRBD1. The CDR3 covers 15 residues. CDR1 and CDR2 (germline): SQVTM, ANQGSEA.

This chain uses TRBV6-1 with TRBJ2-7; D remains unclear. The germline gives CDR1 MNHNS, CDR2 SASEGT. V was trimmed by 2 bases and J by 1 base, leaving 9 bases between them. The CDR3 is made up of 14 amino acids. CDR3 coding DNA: TGTGCCAGCAGTGAATCGAGGCGGTCCTACGAGCAGTACTTC. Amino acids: CASSESRRSYEQYF.

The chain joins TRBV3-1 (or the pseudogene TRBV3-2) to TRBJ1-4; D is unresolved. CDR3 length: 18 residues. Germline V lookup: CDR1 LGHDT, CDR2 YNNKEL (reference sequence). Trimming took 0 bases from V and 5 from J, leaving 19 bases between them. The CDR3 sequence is CASSQDIRERGMNEKLFF. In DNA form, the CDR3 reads TGTGCCAGCAGCCAAGATATTAGGGAGCGGGGAATGAATGAAAAACTGTTTTTT.

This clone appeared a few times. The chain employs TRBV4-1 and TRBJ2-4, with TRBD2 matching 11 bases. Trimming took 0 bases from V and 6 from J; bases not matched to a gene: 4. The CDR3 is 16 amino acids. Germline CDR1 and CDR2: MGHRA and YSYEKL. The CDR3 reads CASSQERLAGINIQYF. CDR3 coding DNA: TGCGCCAGCAGCCAAGAGAGACTAGCGGGGATAAACATTCAGTACTTC.